The sequence of this TCR beta chain was determined in a study of blood T cell repertoires in COVID-19 (dated by TCRdb to the early 2020s). In the study overall: Samples from collaborators originated in the United States, Italy and Spain and spanned both the acute and convalescent phases of COVID-19. The repertoires were released in a freely available public database intended as a resource for research on the immune response to SARS-CoV-2. The dataset comprised deeply sampled blood TCRbeta repertoires from subjects exposed to, actively infected with, or recovered from COVID-19. The sample metadata nearly always contained a de-identified subject ID, COVID-19 status, age in years and sex. The prospective study material was composed of cDNA or gDNA derived from T cells, B-cell-depleted T cells, or PBMCs. The samples were drawn from the first 160 participants of the ongoing ImmuneRACE study and from 950 to 1,500 subjects provided by 6 global collaborators. HLA class I and class II types, where available, came from metadata supplied by the sample provider rather than from assay-based typing. The paper's findings and limits, for the study overall: Clinical and demographic metadata were provided uncurated, with the amount varying by source and participant.

The immunoSEQ Assay, a bias-controlled multiplex PCR, was used to amplify TCRbeta CDR3 regions from genomic DNA. The authors' pipeline ran thus. The number of nucleated cells in each sample was estimated from the amplification of reference gene primers within the assay. To quantify the absolute abundance of each unique TCRbeta CDR3 rearrangement, sequence reads were collapsed and filtered. For each sample, productive Simpson clonality was calculated as the square root of Simpson's diversity index over productive rearrangements. TCRdb mirrors the immuneACCESS table, restricted to in-frame sequences. Some clones are absent from its copies; in checked studies, under half trace to an unresolved V gene, and the reason for the others is unknown. D and trimming come from the DNA, and the V and J calls and clone size come from that table. The sample table records about 97,000 clones; 87% of these occur just once. The ten largest clones represent more than 5% of the sample.

In Seattle, one collaborating source enrolled patients while the infection was active and tracked those patients longitudinally over the course of disease. The collaborating institutions used their own protocols to collect whole blood in K2EDTA tubes. Collaborator samples were shipped for TCRbeta analysis as frozen whole blood, isolated PBMCs, or DNA extracted from either sample type. With respect to this clone: Its antigen remains unidentified. It has no much larger one-base neighbor in the sample; base qualities were not kept. At the DNA level, this CDR3 is encoded by other sequences in the same sample as well.

From cysteine to phenylalanine, the CDR3 is 14 amino acids long. CDR3 DNA only is kept here, 42 bases in frame from base 1. CDR1 and CDR2 (SEHNR, FQNEAQ) derive from the germline V gene (reference sequence). V gives up 1 base and J gives up 1 base, and the segment between their germline ends measures 7 bases. The rearranged chain carries TRBV7-9 and TRBJ1-1, with no D gene named confidently. This TCR was sampled from a woman aged 50 to 60 with COVID-19, enrolled during active disease. Sequenced input: peripheral blood. The CDR3 protein sequence reads: CASSLGGQNTEAFF. In nucleotide form, the sequence is TGTGCCAGCAGCTTAGGTGGGCAGAACACTGAAGCTTTCTTT.